The clone carrying this T cell receptor beta chain has ten or more counts. Its antigen is currently unknown. CDR1 and CDR2 from the germline V gene are SGHDT and YYEEEE. V was shortened by 0 bases and J by 1 base, with 4 bases between the two germline ends. CDR3 size: 13 residues. The sample is drawn from a study of regulatory T cells in long-lasting Graves disease. Study in general: Graves' cases, newly diagnosed, had used antithyroid drugs under 3 months.

Relying on iRepertoire HTBI primers and Arm-PCR of CDR3 regions, the team built TCR beta libraries. TCRdb reanalysed the multiplex PCR reads using MiXCR and keeps one entry per CDR3 protein. The sample carries about 620,000 distinct CDR3 sequences, 15% to 20% recorded once. Study-wide points: Sampling was limited to peripheral blood rather than thyroid tissue.

Regarding time point: newly diagnosed GD, antithyroid drugs for less than 3 months. PBMC RNA served as the TCR library source. This sample also appeared in a second study, on T cells in Graves' hyperthyroidism and ophthalmopathy. This second study notes: Researchers found most expanded thyroid clonotypes above 0.001 in blood as well. The model anticipated ophthalmopathy a median about six months pre-onset.

The source was peripheral blood mononuclear cells (PBMCs), collected at new diagnosis, from a patient treated with antithyroid drugs. J is TRBJ2-5 and V is TRBV5-6; no definite D call. The clonotype originates from a woman aged 25 to 39 with Graves disease. CDR3: CASSLGTQETQYF. The CDR3 DNA is TGTGCCAGCAGCTTGGGCACCCAAGAGACCCAGTACTTC.